This TCR beta chain derives from a study of T cells in tuberculosis. For the study at large: A South African cohort included IGRA-negative adolescents, latently infected IGRA-positive adolescents and adults with active tuberculosis. Blood was taken before or within 7 days of anti-tuberculosis therapy.

This CDR3 contains 14 residues. Germline V gene data show CDR1 as SGHTA and CDR2 as FQGNSA. V lost 6 bases to trimming and J lost 6 bases; unmatched junction nucleotides: 7. This clone was seen only a few times. Its target is unknown. Only in-frame clones appear in the TCRdb table, and some are missing; sequencing was by immunoSEQ multiplex PCR. Altogether under 45,000 clones are present, roughly 90% being singletons, with the ten largest covering about 2.4%. Study-level results: Shorter CDR3-alpha in active tuberculosis partly drove smaller distances.

As for time point: new active TB diagnosis, blood taken before or within 7 days of starting treatment. Patients were newly diagnosed, HIV-seronegative, and aged 18 or older. This sample comprised PBMCs, obtained at tuberculosis diagnosis. This receptor was taken from an adult with tuberculosis. The chain combines TRBV7-2 with TRBJ1-5, with 8 bases fitting TRBD1. DNA for the CDR3: TGTGCCAGCAGTAAAGACAGGGGAGGTCAGCCCCAGCATTTT. Translating it yields CASSKDRGGQPQHF.